This TCR beta chain was captured in a study of cytomegalovirus exposure and HLA in healthy donors. Study results and limitations: With high specificity and sensitivity, the classifier reportedly diagnosed cytomegalovirus status. According to a subsequent analysis, TCR clusters identified in the first cohort showed a tendency to co-occur across the 120 or so validation repertoires.

The donors were part of the validation cohort of 95 to 150 subjects. That cohort was separate from the first cohort, which comprised 666 subjects. With respect to this clone: Its antigen is unidentified.

Data came from immunoSEQ multiplex PCR; TCRdb stores just in-frame clones and leaves some out. This sample has around 130,000 clones; roughly 86% occur once, and the top ten carry over 3%. The germline V gene encodes CDR1 SGHRS and CDR2 YFSETQ. V lost 0 bases and J lost 2, with 10 bases in between. CDR3 length: 15 residues. Sequenced sample: PBMCs. The rearrangement uses TRBV5-1 and TRBJ2-3; possible D gene TRBD1, 6 bases. This TCR was sampled from a man aged 25 to 45 in good health and CMV-seronegative. The chain's CDR3 is CASSLAQGLTDTQYF. DNA for the CDR3: TGCGCCAGCAGCTTGGCACAGGGCCTCACAGATACGCAGTATTTT.